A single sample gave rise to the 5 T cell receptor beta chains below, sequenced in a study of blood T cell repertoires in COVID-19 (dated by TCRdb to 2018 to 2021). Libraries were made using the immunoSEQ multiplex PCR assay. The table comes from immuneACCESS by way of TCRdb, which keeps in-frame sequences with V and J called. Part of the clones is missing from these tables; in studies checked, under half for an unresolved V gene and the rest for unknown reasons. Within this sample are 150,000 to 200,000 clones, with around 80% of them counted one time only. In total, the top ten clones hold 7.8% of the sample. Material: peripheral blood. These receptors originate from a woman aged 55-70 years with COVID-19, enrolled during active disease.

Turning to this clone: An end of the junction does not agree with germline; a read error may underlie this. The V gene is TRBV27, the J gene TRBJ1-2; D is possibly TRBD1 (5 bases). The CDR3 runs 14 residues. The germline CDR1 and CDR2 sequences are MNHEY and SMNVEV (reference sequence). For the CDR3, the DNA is TGTGCCAGCAGAAACCTCGGTAGGGGCTATGACTACACCTTC. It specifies CASRNLGRGYDYTF.

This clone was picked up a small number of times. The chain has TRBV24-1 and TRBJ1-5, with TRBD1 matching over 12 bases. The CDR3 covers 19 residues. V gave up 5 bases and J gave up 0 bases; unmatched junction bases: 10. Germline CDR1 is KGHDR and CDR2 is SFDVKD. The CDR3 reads CATSGRDRGHDGSNQPQHF. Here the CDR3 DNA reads TGTGCCACCAGTGGTAGGGACAGGGGGCACGATGGTAGCAATCAGCCCCAGCATTTT.

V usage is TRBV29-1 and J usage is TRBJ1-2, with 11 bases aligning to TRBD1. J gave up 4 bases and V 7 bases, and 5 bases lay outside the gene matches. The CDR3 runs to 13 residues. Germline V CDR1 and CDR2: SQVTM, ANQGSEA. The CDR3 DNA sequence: TGCAGCGCCACGGACAGGGGGCTCTATGGCTACACCTTC. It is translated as CSATDRGLYGYTF.

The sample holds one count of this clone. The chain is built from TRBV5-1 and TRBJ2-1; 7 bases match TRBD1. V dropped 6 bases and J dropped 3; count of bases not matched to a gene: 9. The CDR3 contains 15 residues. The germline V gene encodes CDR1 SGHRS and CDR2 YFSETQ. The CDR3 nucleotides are TGCGCCAGCATTTCGGTCCCAGGGGGCTACAATGAGCAGTTCTTC. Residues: CASISVPGGYNEQFF. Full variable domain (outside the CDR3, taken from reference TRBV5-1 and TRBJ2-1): KAGVTQTPRYLIKTRGQQVTLSCSPISGHRSVSWYQQTPGQGLQFLFEYFSETQRNKGNFPGRFSGRQFSNSRSEMNVSTLELGDSALYLCASISVPGGYNEQFFGPGTRLTVL.

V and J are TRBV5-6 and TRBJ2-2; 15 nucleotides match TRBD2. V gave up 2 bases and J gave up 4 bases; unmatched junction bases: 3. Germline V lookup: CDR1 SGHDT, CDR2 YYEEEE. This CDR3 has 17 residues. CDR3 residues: CASSFPGLAGGTGELFF. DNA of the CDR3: TGTGCCAGCAGCTTCCCGGGACTAGCGGGAGGCACCGGGGAGCTGTTTTTT.